Following are 16 T cell receptor beta chains from one sample sequenced in a study of blood T cells in healthy people across ages. The authors ran a second PCR of about 7 to 12 cycles using a sample-barcoded 5' primer and a J-beta primer mix. TCRdb independently ran MiXCR on the 5' RACE reads; one entry per CDR3 protein. The sample lists about 1.6 million distinct CDR3 sequences; about 31% were seen once. Sequenced sample: blood. These receptors all stem from a woman aged 25 to 39 in good health.

This clonotype came up a few times. V usage is TRBV7-9 and J usage is TRBJ2-1; 9 bases agree with TRBD2. The CDR3 loop spans 20 amino acids. Germline CDR1 SEHNR, CDR2 FQNEAQ (reference sequence). The V segment lost 2 bases and the J segment 0 bases; nucleotides outside the gene matches: 14. Written as DNA, the CDR3 is TGTGCCAGCAGCTTATTATTAGCGGGAGAAAGAAGAAGCTCCTACAATGAGCAGTTCTTC. Its translation: CASSLLLAGERRSSYNEQFF.

This clonotype was recorded many times. The chain couples TRBV13 to TRBJ2-7, with D unresolved. Germline CDR1 is PRHDT and CDR2 is FYEKMQ (reference sequence). The CDR3 is made up of 13 amino acids. V was trimmed by 0 bases and J by 4 bases, leaving 7 bases between them. In nucleotides, the CDR3 is TGTGCCAGCAGCTTAGGCAAGGGATACGAGCAGTACTTC. It yields the protein CASSLGKGYEQYF.

The genes are TRBV7-2 and TRBJ2-3, with D perhaps being TRBD1 or TRBD2 (7 bases each). Trimming removed 8 bases from V and 0 bases from J, with 24 bases in between. The length of the CDR3 is 18 residues. Germline CDR1 SGHTA, CDR2 FQGNSA. CDR3 nucleotide sequence: TGTGCCAGCGGCCCTAGGGGGGGGACAGAAACTAGCACAGATACGCAGTATTTT. It is translated as CASGPRGGTETSTDTQYF.

In this sample, this clonotype turned up a few times. The chain joins TRBV27 to TRBJ2-1; D possibly corresponds to TRBD2 (7 bases). Germline values: CDR1 MNHEY, CDR2 SMNVEV (reference sequence). This CDR3 is 15 amino acids long. V lost 10 bases, J lost 4 bases, and 20 bases lay in between. The CDR3 DNA reads as TGTGCCACCTGCCGGGGGGCTAGCGGTTACAATGAGCAGTTCTTC. Translating gives CATCRGASGYNEQFF.

V is TRBV30 and J is TRBJ2-7; D remains ambiguous. Germline assignment: CDR1 GTSNPN and CDR2 SVGIG (reference sequence). The CDR3 spans 11 residues. V lost 3 bases and J lost 6, with 9 bases in between. This CDR3 is CAWRRTAEQYF. The CDR3 DNA sequence: TGTGCCTGGAGACGCACGGCCGAGCAGTACTTC.

The sample holds one count of this clonotype. The genes are TRBV21-1 and TRBJ2-7; TRBD2, the D gene given by the table, was not confirmed from the DNA. TRBV21-1 is annotated as a pseudogene. This CDR3 region has 17 residues. The chain's CDR3 is CASSKERTSGVIYEQYF. As DNA, the CDR3 is TGTGCCAGCAGCAAAGAGAGGACTAGCGGGGTGATCTACGAGCAGTACTTC.

This clonotype was seen only a few times. CDR3 in amino acids: CSASPDYEQYF. The CDR3 bases are TGCAGTGCTAGTCCCGATTACGAGCAGTACTTC. The V and J genes are TRBV20-1 and TRBJ2-7, with D uncertain. This CDR3 comprises 11 residues. V gave up 3 bases and J gave up 4 bases, with 7 bases separating them. The germline gives CDR1 DFQATT, CDR2 SNEGSKA (reference sequence).

This clonotype was observed a few times. CDR3 sequence reads: CASASYQGWGYTF. CDR3 nucleotides: TGTGCCAGCGCAAGTTATCAGGGATGGGGCTACACCTTC. The rearrangement links TRBV9 to TRBJ1-2; D possibly corresponds to TRBD1 (5 bases). This CDR3 spans 13 amino acids. The ends were cut back, 7 bases at V and 8 bases at J, with 18 bases in the middle. Per germline, CDR1 SGDLS and CDR2 YYNGEE.

There are a few counts of this clonotype. This chain joins TRBV10-3 and TRBJ1-2, with D hard to call. Trimming removed 3 bases from V and 9 bases from J, with 14 bases in between. The CDR3 has 13 amino acids. Germline V gene lookup returns CDR1 ENHRY and CDR2 SYGVKD. This CDR3 reads CAISEEQTMSYTF. In nucleotides, the CDR3 is TGTGCCATCAGTGAAGAACAGACTATGAGCTACACCTTC.

The V and J genes are TRBV7-6 and TRBJ2-7; the D is unclear. CDR1 and CDR2 (germline): SGHVS, FNYEAQ. V was clipped by 1 base and J by 0 bases, with 13 bases between them. The CDR3 loop spans 16 amino acids. CDR3 sequence reads: CASSLGGNSLSYEQYF. CDR3 DNA: TGTGCCAGCAGCTTAGGTGGTAATAGCCTCTCCTACGAGCAGTACTTC.

The rearrangement uses TRBV6-5 and TRBJ1-4; tentatively, D is TRBD1 (6 bases). In germline, CDR1 is MNHEY, CDR2 SVGAGI. Trimming removed 4 bases from V and 5 bases from J, with 20 bases in between. This CDR3 spans 17 amino acids. Here the CDR3 DNA reads TGTGCCAGCAGTTCTACGACCTCAGGGCAGGGGAATGAAAAACTGTTTTTT. It translates to CASSSTTSGQGNEKLFF.

V and J are TRBV27 and TRBJ2-1, with 15 bases identical to TRBD2. The J segment lost 8 bases and the V segment lost 3 bases, leaving 5 bases of the junction unmatched. From germline, CDR1 is MNHEY and CDR2 SMNVEV (reference sequence). The CDR3 contains 16 residues. Written as DNA, the CDR3 is TGTGCCAGCAGTTTGGGGACTAGCGGGGGGTACGATGAGCAGTTCTTC. It yields the protein CASSLGTSGGYDEQFF.

There are a few counts of this clonotype. J is TRBJ2-7 and V is TRBV20-1; 8 positions agree with TRBD2. The CDR3 is made up of 15 amino acids. V shed 0 bases, J shed 7 bases, and the junction held 11 bases outside the gene matches. Germline V gene lookup returns CDR1 DFQATT and CDR2 SNEGSKA (reference sequence). CDR3 DNA sequence: TGCAGTGCTAGAGACGGGGGCGGGAGGCGGAGTGAGCAGTACTTC. It yields the protein CSARDGGGRRSEQYF.

The chain links TRBV27 to TRBJ2-7; 8 nucleotides agree with TRBD2. The CDR3 sequence is 15 residues long. The trim removed 6 bases at V and 0 bases at J, leaving 7 bases unmatched. Per the germline V gene, CDR1 is MNHEY and CDR2 is SMNVEV (reference sequence). The CDR3, as DNA: TGTGCCAGCAGATCGGGGGCGGGAGGCTCCTACGAGCAGTACTTC. It codes for CASRSGAGGSYEQYF.

This clonotype has a handful of counts. V gene TRBV3-1 combines with J gene TRBJ2-7; 8 bases are shared with TRBD2. This CDR3 has 14 residues. The germline gives CDR1 LGHDT, CDR2 YNNKEL (reference sequence). V lost 1 base to trimming and J lost 4 bases; unmatched junction nucleotides: 3. The CDR3 DNA sequence: TGTGCCAGCAGCCAAGTAGCGGGGAAGTACGAGCAGTACTTC. This gives the protein CASSQVAGKYEQYF.

This clonotype was counted between two and nine times. This chain links TRBV20-1 with TRBJ2-7; weak D call: TRBD1 (6 bases). In germline, CDR1 is DFQATT, CDR2 SNEGSKA (reference sequence). Trimming cost V 3 bases and J 5 bases, with 14 bases left between them. This CDR3 has 13 amino acids. This CDR3 reads CSASAGQINEQYF. The CDR3, as DNA: TGCAGTGCTAGTGCCGGACAGATTAACGAGCAGTACTTC.